A single sample gave rise to the 28 T cell receptor beta chains below, sequenced in a study of memory CD4+ T cells and cytomegalovirus serostatus. The repertoire was sequenced with immunoSEQ multiplex PCR; TCRdb's copy has only in-frame clones and lacks some. The top ten hold about 0.8% of the sample, which has about 61,000 clones, 75% to 85% seen once. The sort gate was single viable CD3+CD4+CD8-CD45RO+ cells for memory CD4+ T cells. Sequenced: memory CD4+ T cells from blood. The receptors stem from an adult in good health and CMV-seronegative.

This chain links TRBV5-6 with TRBJ1-1; 7 bases line up with TRBD1. This CDR3 has 15 residues. Germline CDR1 is SGHDT and CDR2 is YYEEEE. Trimming removed 4 bases from V and 0 bases from J; junction bases left unmatched: 6. The CDR3 protein is CASSPNTGVNTEAFF. In DNA, the CDR3 is TGTGCCAGCAGCCCAAATACAGGGGTGAACACTGAAGCTTTCTTT.

The chain has TRBV5-4 and TRBJ2-7; 10 bases match TRBD1. Germline CDR1 is SGHNT and CDR2 is YYREEE (reference sequence). The CDR3 is 14 residues long. Unmatched junction bases numbered 7, after V lost 4 bases and J lost 6 bases. The CDR3 protein is CASSRPGTGVEQYF. In DNA form, the CDR3 reads TGTGCCAGCAGCCGTCCCGGGACAGGGGTCGAGCAGTACTTC.

CDR3 amino acids: CASSRAGTSGSHEQYF. CDR3 coding DNA: TGCGCCAGCAGCCGAGCCGGGACTAGCGGGAGCCACGAGCAGTACTTC. V usage is TRBV5-1 and J usage is TRBJ2-7; TRBD2 aligns across 14 bases. The CDR3 consists of 16 residues. The germline gives CDR1 SGHRS, CDR2 YFSETQ. J lost 5 bases, V lost 4 bases, and 8 bases had no gene match.

This chain joins TRBV4-2 and TRBJ2-7; D not certain. CDR1 and CDR2 from the germline V gene are LGHNA and YNFKEQ. Trimming removed 0 bases at V and 6 bases at J, with 21 bases between. The CDR3 consists of 17 residues. The chain's CDR3 is CASSQDPTTPDGGEQYF. CDR3 DNA sequence: TGTGCCAGCAGCCAAGATCCCACAACACCGGACGGTGGCGAGCAGTACTTC.

The chain joins TRBV18 to TRBJ2-1, with D possibly being TRBD1 (5 bases). The CDR3 has 15 amino acids. With 1 base removed from V and 0 bases from J, the gap between germline ends came to 7 bases. CDR1 and CDR2 from the germline V gene are KGHSH and LQKENI. The CDR3 spells CASSPRTGSYNEQFF. The CDR3 DNA reads TGTGCCAGCTCACCACGTACAGGCTCCTACAATGAGCAGTTCTTC.

The V gene is TRBV12-5, the J gene TRBJ2-7, with TRBD1 identical over 10 bases. Germline CDR1 and CDR2: LGHNT and FRNRAP. The V and J ends lost 1 base and 4 bases, in that order; junction bases with no gene match: 13. The CDR3 sequence is 18 residues long. CDR3 nucleotide sequence: TGTGCTAGTGGTTTGGATCGCAACCGGGACAGGGGTCAATACGAGCAGTACTTC. It specifies CASGLDRNRDRGQYEQYF.

The chain combines TRBV6-5 with TRBJ2-7, with a possible D match to TRBD2 (5 bases). Germline CDR1 reads MNHEY; CDR2 reads SVGAGI. This CDR3 region has 13 residues. V was trimmed by 10 bases and J by 6 bases, leaving 19 bases between them. DNA of the CDR3: TGTGCCACCTTTGGAGCGGTCGCGTCCGAGCAGTACTTC. Protein sequence: CATFGAVASEQYF.

J is TRBJ1-1 and V is TRBV14; tentatively, D is TRBD1 (6 bases). Trimming removed 1 base at V and 1 base at J, with 16 bases between. This CDR3 region has 17 residues. Germline lookup yields CDR1 SGHDN and CDR2 FVKESK. CDR3 residues: CASSQGATGLGNTEAFF. The CDR3 DNA is TGTGCCAGCAGCCAAGGGGCCACAGGGCTCGGGAACACTGAAGCTTTCTTT.

V and J are TRBV6-1 and TRBJ1-5; 12 bases fit TRBD1. This CDR3 is 20 amino acids long. Germline V lookup: CDR1 MNHNS, CDR2 SASEGT. V trimming: 1 base; J trimming: 0 bases; junction bases outside the gene matches: 10. The CDR3 region has the DNA TGTGCCAGCAGTGAAGGGGGGGACAGGGGGCTACCATATAGCAATCAGCCCCAGCATTTT. It is translated as CASSEGGDRGLPYSNQPQHF.

The gene calls are TRBV7-3 and TRBJ2-3; 10 bases match TRBD2. The CDR3 is 14 residues long. The V gene's germline CDR1 is SGHTA and CDR2 FQGTGA. Unmatched junction bases numbered 1, after V lost 3 bases and J lost 4 bases. CDR3 sequence reads: CASSFGLAADTQYF. The CDR3, as DNA: TGTGCCAGCAGCTTCGGACTAGCGGCAGATACGCAGTATTTT.

The CDR3 sequence is CASSPDRPSPLHF. Written as DNA, the CDR3 is TGTGCCAGCAGTCCGGACCGACCTTCACCCCTCCACTTT. The J gene is TRBJ1-6, the V gene TRBV27; D is unresolved. Trimming took off 5 bases at V and 9 bases at J, with 11 bases between the two ends. Germline CDR1 and CDR2: MNHEY and SMNVEV (reference sequence). This CDR3 has 13 amino acids.

The chain couples TRBV5-1 to TRBJ1-3; unclear D gene. This CDR3 has 16 amino acids. Germline V gene sequence: CDR1 SGHRS, CDR2 YFSETQ. V dropped 3 bases and J dropped 8 bases, with 21 bases sitting between them. CDR3: CASSSQGPHAGDTIYF. The CDR3 DNA reads as TGCGCCAGCAGCTCCCAAGGGCCACATGCCGGGGACACCATATATTTT.

The chain recombines TRBV9 with TRBJ2-6, with D perhaps being TRBD1 or TRBD2 (5 bases each). Trimming shortened V by 2 bases and J by 2 bases, and 11 bases separated the two germline ends. The germline V gene has CDR1 SGDLS and CDR2 YYNGEE. The CDR3 consists of 16 residues. CDR3 residues: CASSVRDQAGANVLTF. The CDR3 region has the DNA TGTGCCAGCAGCGTCAGGGACCAAGCTGGGGCCAACGTCCTGACTTTC. The complete variable domain, with remaining parts taken from reference TRBV9 and TRBJ2-6, reads DSGVTQTPKHLITATGQRVTLRCSPRSGDLSVYWYQQSLDQGLQFLIQYYNGEERAKGNILERFSAQQFPDLHSELNLSSLELGDSALYFCASSVRDQAGANVLTFGAGSRLTVL.

The chain carries TRBV5-6 and TRBJ2-3; a possible D gene is TRBD2 (6 bases). V was shortened by 3 bases and J by 6 bases, with 11 bases between the two germline ends. The CDR3 sequence is 13 residues long. In germline, CDR1 is SGHDT, CDR2 YYEEEE. The CDR3 loop is CASSWGSGDTQYF. CDR3 coding DNA: TGTGCCAGCAGCTGGGGGAGCGGGGATACGCAGTATTTT.

The rearrangement joins TRBV7-2 to TRBJ2-1, with 7 bases identical to TRBD2. The germline V gene has CDR1 SGHTA and CDR2 FQGNSA. Trimming took 5 bases from V and 6 from J; bases not matched to a gene: 10. The CDR3 covers 15 residues. The chain's CDR3 is CASSPFYGGFNEQFF. CDR3 DNA: TGTGCCAGCAGCCCGTTCTACGGGGGGTTCAATGAGCAGTTCTTC.

V and J are TRBV28 and TRBJ1-5, with D unresolved. Per germline, CDR1 MDHEN and CDR2 SYDVKM. The CDR3 runs 15 residues. Deletions cut 6 bases from V and 5 bases from J, with 17 bases between. This CDR3 reads CASRRGYLGDQPQHF. The CDR3 DNA is TGTGCCAGCAGGCGGGGATACCTCGGGGATCAGCCCCAGCATTTT.

The rearrangement joins TRBV15 to TRBJ2-7, with TRBD2 identical over 13 bases. CDR3 length: 17 residues. The germline CDR1 and CDR2 sequences are LNHNV and YYDKDF (reference sequence). The V gene end was trimmed by 3 bases and the J gene end by 0 bases; junction bases not matched to a gene: 5. The CDR3 region is CATSSPGTSGASYEQYF. The CDR3 nucleotides are TGTGCCACCAGCAGCCCCGGGACTAGCGGGGCCTCCTACGAGCAGTACTTC.

The chain is built from TRBV19 and TRBJ2-1; D gene uncertain. Germline CDR1 and CDR2: LNHDA and SQIVND (reference sequence). Trimming stripped 7 bases from V and 8 bases from J, with 18 bases between. This CDR3 is built from 14 residues. This CDR3 reads CASTPVYRRHEQFF. The CDR3 DNA is TGTGCCAGTACCCCGGTTTATCGACGGCATGAGCAGTTCTTC.

The J gene is TRBJ1-1, the V gene TRBV6-5, with D hard to call. The CDR3 has 14 residues. Looked up from germline, CDR1 is MNHEY and CDR2 is SVGAGI. The germline V and J ends were trimmed by 6 bases and 5 bases, with 16 bases remaining between them. The CDR3 spells CASSSRASGTEAFF. The CDR3 DNA reads as TGTGCCAGCAGCTCGAGGGCCTCGGGGACTGAAGCTTTCTTT.

The chain uses TRBV6-5 and TRBJ1-1; 7 bases fit TRBD1. J lost 7 bases, V lost 5 bases, and 13 bases had no gene match. Per germline, CDR1 MNHEY and CDR2 SVGAGI. The CDR3 has 15 residues. DNA of the CDR3: TGTGCCAGCAGTCGCCCATCGACAGGGCTGGTTGAAGCTTTCTTT. It encodes CASSRPSTGLVEAFF.

This clone rates as medium-sized. The V and J genes are TRBV7-3 and TRBJ1-6; D is uncertain. Per the germline V gene, CDR1 is SGHTA and CDR2 is FQGTGA. Trimming pared 2 bases from V and 3 bases from J, leaving 8 bases between. This CDR3 contains 15 residues. The CDR3 bases are TGTGCCAGCAGCTTAGGCCCAAGCTATAATTCACCCCTCCACTTT. Protein sequence: CASSLGPSYNSPLHF. Full variable domain (outside the CDR3, taken from reference TRBV7-3 and TRBJ1-6): GAGVSQTPSNKVTEKGKYVELRCDPISGHTALYWYRQSLGQGPEFLIYFQGTGAADDSGLPNDRFFAVRPEGSVSTLKIQRTERGDSAVYLCASSLGPSYNSPLHFGNGTRLTVT.

The chain couples TRBV5-3 to TRBJ1-1; D unclear. TRBV5-3 belongs to the ORF category, with a function that is uncertain. V lost 4 bases and J 11 bases, leaving 15 bases between the germline ends. This CDR3 has 12 residues. CDR3 sequence: CARSLQRAGAFF. The CDR3 DNA is TGTGCCAGAAGCCTCCAACGGGCCGGGGCTTTCTTT.

Here the CDR3 reads CASSLGLQLGEAFF. The CDR3 DNA sequence: TGTGCCAGCAGCTTAGGCCTGCAATTAGGTGAAGCTTTCTTT. The gene calls are TRBV13 and TRBJ1-1; D not resolved. Trimming removed 0 bases at V and 7 bases at J, with 12 bases between. The CDR3 covers 14 residues. CDR1 PRHDT and CDR2 FYEKMQ come from the germline V gene (reference sequence).

The rearrangement links TRBV11-2 to TRBJ2-5; 8 bases are a match to TRBD2. The CDR3 runs 13 residues. Per germline, CDR1 SGHAT and CDR2 FQNNGV. V trimming: 8 bases; J trimming: 2 bases; junction bases outside the gene matches: 4. The CDR3 coding sequence is TGTGCCAGCTCTCAGCGGGAGCAAGAGACCCAGTACTTC. It encodes CASSQREQETQYF. Full variable domain (missing parts from reference TRBV11-2 and TRBJ2-5): EAGVAQSPRYKIIEKRQSVAFWCNPISGHATLYWYQQILGQGPKLLIQFQNNGVVDDSQLPKDRFSAERLKGVDSTLKIQPAKLEDSAVYLCASSQREQETQYFGPGTRLLVL.

This clone occurred a few times. The chain links TRBV21-1 to TRBJ2-5. TRBV21-1 is annotated as a pseudogene. This CDR3 comprises 12 residues. The DNA for the CDR3 is TGTGCCAGCAGGGGACGTCAAGAGACCCAGTACTTC. It is translated as CASRGRQETQYF.

The chain combines TRBV27 with TRBJ1-2; 9 positions match TRBD1. Germline CDR1 and CDR2: MNHEY and SMNVEV (reference sequence). CDR3 size: 15 residues. V trimming: 1 base; J trimming: 6 bases; junction bases outside the gene matches: 6. The CDR3 region has the DNA TGTGCCAGCAGTTTATTGGGGGGACAGGGTCATGGCTACACCTTC. This translates into CASSLLGGQGHGYTF.

This chain joins TRBV2 and TRBJ2-6; possibly TRBD2 for D (5 bases). CDR3 length: 12 residues. V shed 2 bases and J shed 12 bases, with 8 bases lying between them. Germline CDR1 is SNHLY and CDR2 is FYNNEI. CDR3 in amino acids: CASSESEGVLTF. CDR3 DNA: TGTGCCAGCAGTGAAAGTGAGGGCGTCCTGACTTTC.

The J gene is TRBJ1-1, the V gene TRBV6-1; D not resolved. CDR1 is MNHNS and CDR2 is SASEGT in the germline V gene. The CDR3 loop spans 13 amino acids. Trimming left V 7 bases short and J 7 bases short, with 16 bases between. Written as DNA, the CDR3 is TGTGCCAGCAAAAACACAGCGGGAGTTGAAGCTTTCTTT. Residues: CASKNTAGVEAFF.